This entry lists 31 T cell receptor beta chains sequenced from one sample in a study of Ad26.COV2.S vaccination and SARS-CoV-2 variants. Libraries were prepared by immunoSEQ multiplex PCR; TCRdb keeps only in-frame clonotypes and omits some of them. The table records about 350,000 clones, roughly 84% of them present only once. Treatment specified: around 19 received Ad26.COV2.S at low or high dose, single or two shots; 5 received placebo; per-sample allocation not given. The samples date from day 63 after the first vaccine or placebo injection. The sample was peripheral blood, taken in a trial of Ad26.COV2.S vaccine versus placebo. The receptors derive from a person aged 18-60 years who received the Ad26.COV2.S COVID-19 vaccine or a placebo.

The gene calls are TRBV6-4 and TRBJ1-2; D perhaps matches TRBD1 (5 bases). This CDR3 has 13 amino acids. V gave up 2 bases and J gave up 5 bases, with 9 bases separating them. CDR1 MRHNA and CDR2 SNTAGT come from the germline V gene. The CDR3 DNA sequence: TGTGCCAGCAGTGACGCGGAGGGGTATGGCTACACCTTC. It translates to CASSDAEGYGYTF.

There are a few counts of this clone. V usage is TRBV10-1 and J usage is TRBJ1-5; 7 nucleotides line up with TRBD1. Germline values: CDR1 WNHNN, CDR2 SYGVQD (reference sequence). Losses at the gene ends were 2 bases for V and 5 bases for J; bases not matched to a gene: 3. The CDR3 spans 14 residues. Here the CDR3 DNA reads TGCGCCAGCAGTGAGGACAGGGAGGATCAGCCCCAGCATTTT. Translating gives CASSEDREDQPQHF.

The chain joins TRBV29-1 to TRBJ1-5, with 9 nucleotides matching TRBD1. This CDR3 is built from 14 residues. V gave up 6 bases and J gave up 1 base; unmatched junction bases: 4. CDR1 SQVTM and CDR2 ANQGSEA come from the germline V gene. The CDR3 nucleotides are TGCAGCGTGGGACAGGGTGGAAGCAATCAGCCCCAGCATTTT. Encoded protein: CSVGQGGSNQPQHF. Looking up the rest from reference TRBV29-1 and TRBJ1-5 gives the full variable domain: SAVISQKPSRDICQRGTSLTIQCQVDSQVTMMFWYRQQPGQSLTLIATANQGSEATYESGFVIDKFPISRPNLTFSTLTVSNMSPEDSSIYLCSVGQGGSNQPQHFGDGTRLSIL.

The chain recombines TRBV7-6 with TRBJ2-2; D might be TRBD1 (5 bases). This CDR3 region has 16 residues. The V end lost 5 bases, the J end lost 1 base, and 14 bases lay between the germline ends. The V gene's germline CDR1 is SGHVS and CDR2 FNYEAQ. The CDR3 region has the DNA TGTGCCAGCAGCCCCCAGGCAGGGAAGAACACCGGGGAGCTGTTTTTT. Its translation is CASSPQAGKNTGELFF.

This chain joins TRBV9 and TRBJ2-3; unclear D gene. Trimming pared 0 bases from V and 4 bases from J, leaving 3 bases between. The CDR3 sequence is 12 residues long. From germline, CDR1 is SGDLS and CDR2 YYNGEE. This chain's CDR3 is CASSVVSDTQYF. The CDR3 region has the DNA TGTGCCAGCAGCGTAGTCTCAGATACGCAGTATTTT. Together with reference TRBV9 and TRBJ2-3, the CDR3 gives the full variable domain: DSGVTQTPKHLITATGQRVTLRCSPRSGDLSVYWYQQSLDQGLQFLIQYYNGEERAKGNILERFSAQQFPDLHSELNLSSLELGDSALYFCASSVVSDTQYFGPGTRLTVL.

The V call is TRBV7-2, the J call TRBJ2-1; D is ambiguous. V was shortened by 1 base and J by 9 bases, with 4 bases between the two germline ends. Germline V lookup: CDR1 SGHTA, CDR2 FQGNSA. The CDR3 spans 11 residues. The CDR3 loop is CASSLGGEQFF. CDR3 DNA: TGTGCCAGCAGCTTAGGTGGTGAGCAGTTCTTC.

The chain uses TRBV24-1 and TRBJ2-2; 10 bases match TRBD2. The length of the CDR3 is 19 residues. Germline V lookup: CDR1 KGHDR, CDR2 SFDVKD. Unmatched junction bases numbered 16, after V lost 5 bases and J lost 5 bases. The DNA for the CDR3 is TGTGCCACCAGTGGCCCCCCGGGGAGCGGGGGGGTGAGGACCGGGGAGCTGTTTTTT. This sequence encodes CATSGPPGSGGVRTGELFF.

The chain combines TRBV7-3 with TRBJ1-5; 8 bases match TRBD1. The CDR3 is 17 amino acids. Germline V gene data show CDR1 as SGHTA and CDR2 as FQGTGA. Trimming took 5 bases from V and 3 from J; bases not matched to a gene: 12. The CDR3 region is CASSANFRDRINQPQHF. DNA for the CDR3: TGTGCCAGCAGCGCGAACTTCCGGGACAGGATCAATCAGCCCCAGCATTTT. Full variable domain (remainder filled in from reference TRBV7-3 and TRBJ1-5): GAGVSQTPSNKVTEKGKYVELRCDPISGHTALYWYRQSLGQGPEFLIYFQGTGAADDSGLPNDRFFAVRPEGSVSTLKIQRTERGDSAVYLCASSANFRDRINQPQHFGDGTRLSIL.

This clone turned up a few times. The CDR3 coding sequence is TGTGCCAGCAGCCCCGAGGGGACAGGGTTTCAGCCCCAGCATTTT. Amino acids: CASSPEGTGFQPQHF. The chain employs TRBV9 and TRBJ1-5; 9 nucleotides agree with TRBD1. The CDR3 totals 15 residues. Germline CDR1 is SGDLS and CDR2 is YYNGEE. Germline trimming cut 4 bases from V and 6 bases from J; bases unmatched to any gene: 8. The variable domain in full, with the rest retrieved from reference TRBV9 and TRBJ1-5, is DSGVTQTPKHLITATGQRVTLRCSPRSGDLSVYWYQQSLDQGLQFLIQYYNGEERAKGNILERFSAQQFPDLHSELNLSSLELGDSALYFCASSPEGTGFQPQHFGDGTRLSIL.

J is TRBJ2-1 and V is TRBV7-2; D may match TRBD1 or TRBD2 (5 bases each). Germline lookup yields CDR1 SGHTA and CDR2 FQGNSA. Trimming took 0 bases from V and 7 from J, leaving 10 bases between them. The CDR3 is 14 amino acids. CDR3 coding DNA: TGTGCCAGCAGCTTAGCGGGGGTAAGGAATGAGCAGTTCTTC. As protein: CASSLAGVRNEQFF.

This CDR3 is CASSRRQGNTEAFF. CDR3 bases: TGTGCCAGCTCACGACGACAGGGTAACACTGAAGCTTTCTTT. The chain has TRBV18 and TRBJ1-1; 7 nucleotides line up with TRBD1. This CDR3 comprises 14 residues. The trim removed 4 bases at V and 2 bases at J, leaving 4 bases unmatched. CDR1 is KGHSH and CDR2 is LQKENI in the germline V gene. Full variable domain (outside the CDR3, taken from reference TRBV18 and TRBJ1-1): NAGVMQNPRHLVRRRGQEARLRCSPMKGHSHVYWYRQLPEEGLKFMVYLQKENIIDESGMPKERFSAEFPKEGPSILRIQQVVRGDSAAYFCASSRRQGNTEAFFGQGTRLTVV.

The chain couples TRBV7-3 to TRBJ1-4, with TRBD1 identical over 7 bases. CDR3 size: 14 residues. Germline V gene sequence: CDR1 SGHTA, CDR2 FQGTGA. Germline trimming cut 5 bases from V and 7 bases from J; bases unmatched to any gene: 7. CDR3 in DNA: TGTGCCAGCAGCGGGAGGGGGCCGAGTGAAAAACTGTTTTTT. Translation: CASSGRGPSEKLFF.

The genes are TRBV20-1 and TRBJ1-2, with TRBD1 as a possible D gene (6 bases). Trimming removed 3 bases at V and 7 bases at J, with 9 bases between. The germline V gene encodes CDR1 DFQATT and CDR2 SNEGSKA (reference sequence). CDR3 length equals 11 residues. The CDR3 coding sequence is TGCAGTGCTAGGGGGGCCGGTGGCTACACCTTC. This encodes CSARGAGGYTF.

The chain combines TRBV7-6 with TRBJ2-2, with a tentative D call TRBD1 (6 bases). Trimming took off 1 base at V and 3 bases at J, with 9 bases between the two ends. The CDR3 has 15 residues. Per germline, CDR1 SGHVS and CDR2 FNYEAQ. CDR3: CASSLGTDYTGELFF. As DNA, the CDR3 is TGTGCCAGCAGCTTAGGGACAGATTACACCGGGGAGCTGTTTTTT.

The genes are TRBV10-3 and TRBJ1-1, with 9 bases lining up with TRBD1. The CDR3 covers 15 residues. Germline V gene lookup returns CDR1 ENHRY and CDR2 SYGVKD. J gave up 4 bases and V 4 bases, and 7 bases lay outside the gene matches. CDR3 DNA sequence: TGTGCCATCAGTGCCCAACCGGGACAGGGCACTGAAGCTTTCTTT. Residues: CAISAQPGQGTEAFF.

DNA for the CDR3: TGTGCCAGCAGCCTCAGCGAGGTACCAACCTACGAGCAGTACTTC. As protein: CASSLSEVPTYEQYF. V usage is TRBV3-1 (or the pseudogene TRBV3-2) and J usage is TRBJ2-7; D is unclear. Trimming stripped 4 bases from V and 2 bases from J, with 15 bases between. There are 15 residues in the CDR3. Germline lookup yields CDR1 LGHDT and CDR2 YNNKEL (reference sequence).

The gene calls are TRBV10-3 and TRBJ2-7, with D perhaps being TRBD1 or TRBD2 (7 bases each). The CDR3 covers 14 residues. The germline V and J ends were trimmed by 11 bases and 8 bases, with 25 bases remaining between them. The germline V gene has CDR1 ENHRY and CDR2 SYGVKD. The CDR3 nucleotides are TGTGCCGCCGCTGACCAGGGGGGGCTCATCAAGCAGTACTTC. Amino acid sequence: CAAADQGGLIKQYF.

Only one count was recorded for this clone. The chain has TRBV9 and TRBJ1-1, with D possibly matching TRBD1 (5 bases). Germline values: CDR1 SGDLS, CDR2 YYNGEE. V was trimmed by 6 bases and J by 5 bases, leaving 20 bases between them. There are 15 residues in the CDR3. The CDR3 nucleotides read TGTGCCAGCACCCCACCGGGGGGAACCGGGACTGAAGCTTTCTTT. Its translation is CASTPPGGTGTEAFF.

The chain has TRBV30 and TRBJ1-2; 8 positions agree with TRBD1. The CDR3 is 14 residues long. The junction had 10 bases not matched to a gene; V was cut back by 7 bases and J by 3 bases. The germline V gene encodes CDR1 GTSNPN and CDR2 SVGIG (reference sequence). The CDR3 sequence: CAFLNRGGHYGYTF. CDR3 sequence (DNA): TGTGCCTTCCTGAACAGGGGGGGCCACTATGGCTACACCTTC.

The V and J genes are TRBV23-1 and TRBJ1-1; possibly TRBD1 for D (5 bases). TRBV23-1 is an open reading frame, and its role is uncertain. This CDR3 has 14 residues. The V gene lost 7 bases and the J gene lost 1 base, with 13 bases spanning the gap. The CDR3 DNA sequence: TGCGCCAGCACTCCGACAGAGGGGAACACTGAAGCTTTCTTT. Protein product: CASTPTEGNTEAFF.

This clone was counted between two and nine times. J is TRBJ1-6 and V is TRBV7-8, with D hard to call. Germline assignment: CDR1 SGHVS and CDR2 FQNEAQ. This CDR3 region has 11 residues. V was pared by 4 bases and J by 8 bases, with 3 bases between. The CDR3 loop is CASSSDSPLHF. CDR3 in DNA: TGTGCCAGCAGCTCGGATTCACCCCTCCACTTT.

This sequence joins TRBV5-1 and TRBJ2-7, with a possible D match to TRBD1 (6 bases). Trimming removed 0 bases from V and 5 bases from J, with 18 bases in between. The CDR3 loop spans 16 amino acids. Germline V lookup: CDR1 SGHRS, CDR2 YFSETQ. The CDR3 is CASSLAEDSPRHEQYF. The DNA for the CDR3 is TGCGCCAGCAGCTTGGCCGAGGACAGCCCGCGCCACGAGCAGTACTTC.

V gene TRBV4-2 combines with J gene TRBJ2-5; no firm D call. This CDR3 contains 13 residues. Trimming cost V 0 bases and J 5 bases, with 7 bases left between them. CDR1 LGHNA and CDR2 YNFKEQ come from the germline V gene. The CDR3 loop is CASSQESSETQYF. The CDR3 DNA reads TGTGCCAGCAGCCAAGAATCCTCCGAGACCCAGTACTTC.

The rearrangement joins TRBV9 to TRBJ1-2, with a possible D match to TRBD1 (5 bases). Trimming removed 0 bases from V and 7 bases from J, with 10 bases in between. CDR3 size: 13 residues. The germline V gene encodes CDR1 SGDLS and CDR2 YYNGEE. As DNA, the CDR3 is TGTGCCAGCAGCGTAGGATTGGGGGGTGGCTACACCTTC. It translates to CASSVGLGGGYTF. The full variable domain, its missing parts supplied by reference TRBV9 and TRBJ1-2, is DSGVTQTPKHLITATGQRVTLRCSPRSGDLSVYWYQQSLDQGLQFLIQYYNGEERAKGNILERFSAQQFPDLHSELNLSSLELGDSALYFCASSVGLGGGYTFGSGTRLTVV.

The DNA for the CDR3 is TGTGCCAGCAGTTCCTCGACAGGGCGCTATAATTCACCCCTCCACTTT. Its translation is CASSSSTGRYNSPLHF. The rearrangement joins TRBV6-5 to TRBJ1-6, with 7 bases lining up with TRBD1. V gave up 4 bases and J gave up 3 bases; unmatched junction bases: 6. This CDR3 comprises 16 residues. Germline lookup yields CDR1 MNHEY and CDR2 SVGAGI.

The V gene is TRBV6-5, the J gene TRBJ1-1; D unresolved. CDR3 length: 13 amino acids. From germline, CDR1 is MNHEY and CDR2 SVGAGI. Trimming took 7 bases from V and 4 from J, leaving 13 bases between them. The CDR3 here is CASTASRSTEAFF. The CDR3 coding sequence is TGTGCCAGCACCGCCTCGAGGAGCACTGAAGCTTTCTTT.

The gene calls are TRBV7-3 and TRBJ1-2; D not certain. This CDR3 has 13 amino acids. Trimming took off 4 bases at V and 2 bases at J, with 8 bases between the two ends. CDR1 is SGHTA and CDR2 is FQGTGA in the germline V gene. The CDR3 spells CASSSGFNYGYTF. CDR3 in DNA: TGTGCCAGCAGCTCCGGGTTCAACTATGGCTACACCTTC.

The DNA of the CDR3 is TGTGCCATCTCGGAGTGGGGCGAGGTTTCTGAAGCTTTCTTT. It is translated as CAISEWGEVSEAFF. The J gene is TRBJ1-1, the V gene TRBV10-3, with a possible D match to TRBD1 (5 bases). Per germline, CDR1 ENHRY and CDR2 SYGVKD. The CDR3 totals 14 residues. Trimming shortened V by 8 bases and J by 6 bases, and 19 bases separated the two germline ends.

The chain couples TRBV9 to TRBJ2-5; D ambiguous. This CDR3 has 16 amino acids. The V end was cut by 0 bases, the J end by 0 bases, with 12 bases between. CDR1 and CDR2 from the germline V gene are SGDLS and YYNGEE. The CDR3 region has the DNA TGTGCCAGCAGCGTAGGGTCGGTGGGGTACCAAGAGACCCAGTACTTC. Encoded protein: CASSVGSVGYQETQYF.

The chain combines TRBV27 with TRBJ2-3, with D possibly TRBD2 on 5 matching bases. V lost 2 bases to trimming and J lost 4 bases, with 7 bases between them. This CDR3 has 13 amino acids. Germline V lookup: CDR1 MNHEY, CDR2 SMNVEV (reference sequence). CDR3 in DNA: TGTGCCAGCAGTTTAGAGGGATCAGATACGCAGTATTTT. Amino acids: CASSLEGSDTQYF.

In its sample, this clone was seen once. The rearrangement links TRBV11-2 to TRBJ2-3; D is unresolved. The CDR3 has 15 residues. V gave up 1 base and J gave up 1 base, with 9 bases separating them. Germline V gene data show CDR1 as SGHAT and CDR2 as FQNNGV. CDR3: CASSLAGGGTDTQYF. The CDR3 region has the DNA TGTGCCAGCAGCTTAGCTGGCGGAGGCACAGATACGCAGTATTTT. The full variable domain, completed using reference TRBV11-2 and TRBJ2-3, is EAGVAQSPRYKIIEKRQSVAFWCNPISGHATLYWYQQILGQGPKLLIQFQNNGVVDDSQLPKDRFSAERLKGVDSTLKIQPAKLEDSAVYLCASSLAGGGTDTQYFGPGTRLTVL.